This T cell receptor beta chain was found in a study of T cells expressing NK-cell markers. From its re-call of the 5' RACE reads, TCRdb lists each CDR3 protein once, without DNA. The repertoire shows about 160,000 distinct CDR3 sequences; the top ten hold 20% to 25%. The CDR3 runs 13 residues. The germline V gene encodes CDR1 SQVTM and CDR2 ANQGSEA. The sample was blood T cells: a sorted CD56 or NKG2C T cell subset, CD4+ or CD8+ T cells, or bulk PBMC T cells (not recorded which). This TCR derives from a man between 18 and 69 years old in good health. This chain connects TRBV29-1 to TRBJ2-7; TCRdb's assignment of TRBD2 cannot be checked, as there is no DNA. CDR3 sequence reads: CSPAYRETYEQYF.